The 29 T cell receptor beta chains below were found in one sample sequenced in a study of response to subunit inactivated influenza vaccine. TCRdb called the RT-PCR reads again in MiXCR, with one record for every CDR3 protein. Of hundreds of thousands of distinct CDR3 sequences in the sample, about 25% were seen once. The input for sequencing was CD4+ T cells sorted from PBMCs, taken less than 6 days after vaccination. The receptor set was obtained from a man aged 50 to 60 who received an inactivated influenza vaccine.

The genes are TRBV18 and TRBJ2-7; 8 bases fit TRBD1. With 3 bases clipped from V and 6 bases from J, the junction kept 7 bases outside the gene matches. There are 14 residues in the CDR3. The V gene's germline CDR1 is KGHSH and CDR2 LQKENI. CDR3 residues: CASSPDRVSVEQYF. In DNA form, the CDR3 reads TGTGCCAGCTCACCGGACAGGGTTTCTGTCGAGCAGTACTTC. Full variable domain (outside the CDR3, taken from reference TRBV18 and TRBJ2-7): NAGVMQNPRHLVRRRGQEARLRCSPMKGHSHVYWYRQLPEEGLKFMVYLQKENIIDESGMPKERFSAEFPKEGPSILRIQQVVRGDSAAYFCASSPDRVSVEQYFGPGTRLTVT.

This clonotype appeared a few times. This chain connects TRBV12-3 or TRBV12-4 to TRBJ2-1; D unclear. V was trimmed by 0 bases and J by 5 bases, leaving 14 bases between them. The CDR3 contains 16 residues. The CDR3 reads CASSLALTWAHNEQFF. Written as DNA, the CDR3 is TGTGCCAGCAGTTTAGCGTTGACATGGGCCCACAATGAGCAGTTCTTC.

This rearrangement joins TRBV7-2 to TRBJ2-7; the D call may be TRBD1 or TRBD2 (6 bases each). The CDR3 is made up of 15 amino acids. The V end lost 5 bases, the J end lost 0 bases, and 14 bases lay between the germline ends. Germline V gene sequence: CDR1 SGHTA, CDR2 FQGNSA. The CDR3 protein is CASSTSGAHSYEQYF. The CDR3 coding sequence is TGTGCCAGCAGCACGTCGGGGGCCCACTCCTACGAGCAGTACTTC.

The CDR3 DNA follows: TGCGCCAGCAGCTTCGGACAGGTAACCTCCTACGAGCAGTACTTC. Encoded protein: CASSFGQVTSYEQYF. V and J are TRBV5-1 and TRBJ2-7; 7 nucleotides match TRBD1. The CDR3 has 15 residues. Germline V gene data show CDR1 as SGHRS and CDR2 as YFSETQ. V lost 2 bases, J lost 0 bases, and 5 bases stayed unmatched.

V gene TRBV15 combines with J gene TRBJ2-1; TRBD1 is a possible D gene (6 bases). Germline CDR1 LNHNV, CDR2 YYDKDF (reference sequence). V shed 0 bases and J shed 7 bases, with 13 bases lying between them. The CDR3 sequence is 15 residues long. The CDR3 protein is CATSREQGSGNEQFF. The CDR3 DNA sequence: TGTGCCACCAGCAGAGAGCAGGGGAGTGGGAATGAGCAGTTCTTC.

The V call is TRBV7-2, the J call TRBJ1-2; 11 nucleotides align to TRBD1. Germline assignment: CDR1 SGHTA and CDR2 FQGNSA. J lost 7 bases, V lost 5 bases, and 6 bases had no gene match. The CDR3 sequence is 14 residues long. The CDR3 protein is CASSADRGRFGYTF. CDR3 DNA sequence: TGTGCCAGCAGCGCGGACAGGGGGCGATTTGGCTACACCTTC.

This clonotype was seen only a few times. The J gene is TRBJ1-1, the V gene TRBV12-3 or TRBV12-4; a possible D gene is TRBD1 (5 bases). This CDR3 contains 15 residues. V was trimmed by 6 bases and J by 0 bases, leaving 14 bases between them. The CDR3 loop is CASSTGGTLNTEAFF. The CDR3 DNA is TGTGCCAGCAGCACCGGAGGGACGTTGAACACTGAAGCTTTCTTT.

This clonotype came up a few times. The chain recombines TRBV20-1 with TRBJ2-1; TRBD2 agrees at 11 bases. Losses at the gene ends were 5 bases for V and 7 bases for J; bases not matched to a gene: 7. The V gene's germline CDR1 is DFQATT and CDR2 SNEGSKA (reference sequence). The CDR3 is 14 residues long. In DNA, the CDR3 is TGCAGTGCTCACCTAGCGGGGGGACCTAATGAGCAGTTCTTC. It encodes CSAHLAGGPNEQFF.

In its sample, this clonotype was seen a few times. This chain links TRBV5-1 with TRBJ2-2; unclear D gene. Between the trimmed V and J ends, which lost 5 bases and 1 base, there was a span of 9 bases. Germline-derived CDR1 and CDR2 are SGHRS and YFSETQ. There are 14 residues in the CDR3. The CDR3 DNA reads as TGCGCCAGCAGTGAGGCACTGAACACCGGGGAGCTGTTTTTT. Protein sequence: CASSEALNTGELFF.

This clonotype was counted a few times. The genes are TRBV12-3 or TRBV12-4 and TRBJ2-7; D is undetermined. Trimming took off 1 base at V and 7 bases at J, with 17 bases between the two ends. The CDR3 runs 15 residues. The CDR3 spells CASSLGPSGLREQYF. CDR3 DNA: TGTGCCAGCAGTTTAGGCCCTTCGGGCCTCCGGGAGCAGTACTTC.

V and J are TRBV12-3 or TRBV12-4 and TRBJ1-5; 7 bases agree with TRBD1. Trimming removed 0 bases from V and 1 base from J; junction bases left unmatched: 3. The CDR3 loop spans 16 amino acids. The CDR3 DNA follows: TGTGCCAGCAGTTTAGCAGGGGGCGCGAGCAATCAGCCCCAGCATTTT. This translates into CASSLAGGASNQPQHF.

The chain recombines TRBV3-1 with TRBJ2-6; D gene ambiguous. Trimming stripped 2 bases from V and 0 bases from J, with 5 bases between. Germline V gene data show CDR1 as LGHDT and CDR2 as YNNKEL (reference sequence). The CDR3 runs 15 residues. The CDR3 here is CASSQRISGANVLTF. The CDR3 DNA follows: TGTGCCAGCAGCCAACGAATCTCTGGGGCCAACGTCCTGACTTTC.

The chain couples TRBV12-3 or TRBV12-4 to TRBJ2-7; D unresolved. The V and J ends lost 3 bases and 6 bases respectively, with 12 bases between them. This CDR3 contains 13 residues. The CDR3 sequence: CASSLKGNSEQYF. In DNA, the CDR3 is TGTGCCAGCAGTTTGAAGGGAAATAGCGAGCAGTACTTC.

This clonotype occurred a few times. This sequence joins TRBV7-2 and TRBJ1-1, with 10 bases identical to TRBD1. The CDR3 runs to 13 residues. Germline lookup yields CDR1 SGHTA and CDR2 FQGNSA. V lost 1 base to trimming and J lost 10 bases; unmatched junction nucleotides: 3. This CDR3 reads CASSLGDRGSAFF. The CDR3 region has the DNA TGTGCCAGCAGCTTAGGGGACAGGGGTTCAGCTTTCTTT.

J is TRBJ2-2 and V is TRBV2; D gene uncertain. The CDR3 runs to 15 residues. Germline assignment: CDR1 SNHLY and CDR2 FYNNEI. Between the trimmed V and J ends, which lost 5 bases and 0 bases, there was a span of 10 bases. CDR3 protein: CASSRLSSNTGELFF. DNA for the CDR3: TGTGCCAGCAGTCGACTTTCGTCGAACACCGGGGAGCTGTTTTTT.

For this clonotype: The junction differs from germline at one of its ends, possibly a read error. This chain uses TRBV7-9 with TRBJ2-1; maybe TRBD2 (7 bases). The CDR3 contains 13 residues. Germline lookup yields CDR1 SEHNR and CDR2 FQNEAQ (reference sequence). This chain's CDR3 is CASYPPAGTMGHF. For the CDR3, the DNA is TGTGCCAGCTACCCCCCAGCGGGAACCATGGGACACTTC.

The chain employs TRBV9 and TRBJ2-6; tentatively, D is TRBD2 (5 bases). This CDR3 spans 18 amino acids. Germline V CDR1 and CDR2: SGDLS, YYNGEE. The V end was cut by 3 bases, the J end by 0 bases, with 16 bases between. DNA for the CDR3: TGTGCCAGCAGCGAAGGAGGACGGATCGACTCTGGGGCCAACGTCCTGACTTTC. This encodes CASSEGGRIDSGANVLTF. The entire variable domain, with the rest obtained from reference TRBV9 and TRBJ2-6, is as follows: DSGVTQTPKHLITATGQRVTLRCSPRSGDLSVYWYQQSLDQGLQFLIQYYNGEERAKGNILERFSAQQFPDLHSELNLSSLELGDSALYFCASSEGGRIDSGANVLTFGAGSRLTVL.

The chain joins TRBV18 to TRBJ2-7; D perhaps matches TRBD2 (6 bases). This CDR3 is built from 15 residues. In germline, CDR1 is KGHSH, CDR2 LQKENI. V was shortened by 2 bases and J by 1 base, with 12 bases between the two germline ends. In nucleotides, the CDR3 is TGTGCCAGCTCACCAGTGGCGGGGCCGTCCTACGAGCAGTACTTC. Its protein is CASSPVAGPSYEQYF. The full variable domain, with the rest looked up from reference TRBV18 and TRBJ2-7, is NAGVMQNPRHLVRRRGQEARLRCSPMKGHSHVYWYRQLPEEGLKFMVYLQKENIIDESGMPKERFSAEFPKEGPSILRIQQVVRGDSAAYFCASSPVAGPSYEQYFGPGTRLTVT.

V usage is TRBV7-2 and J usage is TRBJ1-1; D remains ambiguous. V shed 7 bases and J shed 4 bases, with 22 bases lying between them. The CDR3 runs 16 residues. CDR1 and CDR2 (germline): SGHTA, FQGNSA. This chain's CDR3 is CASNLYSGPWGTEAFF. For the CDR3, the DNA is TGTGCCAGCAACCTTTATTCTGGCCCCTGGGGCACTGAAGCTTTCTTT.

V is TRBV7-8 and J is TRBJ2-2; 9 bases align to TRBD2. Germline CDR1 and CDR2: SGHVS and FQNEAQ. This CDR3 region has 14 residues. Trimming cost V 5 bases and J 7 bases; bases outside gene matches: 5. The CDR3 DNA reads TGTGCCAGCAGCCGGACTAGCGTTGGCGGGGAGCTGTTTTTT. Translating gives CASSRTSVGGELFF.

CDR3 sequence (DNA): TGTGCCATCAGTGCGGACAGAACCGGGGAGCTGTTTTTT. This encodes CAISADRTGELFF. The chain employs TRBV10-3 and TRBJ2-2, with D possibly matching TRBD1 (6 bases). V lost 4 bases, J lost 5 bases, and 8 bases lay in between. The germline V gene has CDR1 ENHRY and CDR2 SYGVKD. This CDR3 is built from 13 residues.

The rearrangement links TRBV20-1 to TRBJ1-5, with D hard to call. The CDR3 extends over 15 amino acids. Germline CDR1 DFQATT, CDR2 SNEGSKA (reference sequence). Trimming pared 6 bases from V and 0 bases from J, leaving 15 bases between. CDR3 DNA sequence: TGCAGTGCAAAGGACGGTACCTATAGCAATCAGCCCCAGCATTTT. This gives the protein CSAKDGTYSNQPQHF.

The V call is TRBV29-1, the J call TRBJ2-7, with D perhaps TRBD1 (6 bases). The CDR3 loop spans 13 amino acids. The V end was cut by 3 bases, the J end by 3 bases, with 12 bases between. Germline loops: CDR1 SQVTM, CDR2 ANQGSEA. Here the CDR3 reads CSVDSGVGYEQYF. CDR3 DNA: TGCAGCGTTGATTCAGGGGTGGGCTACGAGCAGTACTTC.

The genes are TRBV5-1 and TRBJ2-2, with D possibly TRBD2 on 6 matching bases. V was pared by 4 bases and J by 2 bases, with 12 bases between. CDR1 and CDR2 from the germline V gene are SGHRS and YFSETQ. The CDR3 extends over 15 amino acids. The CDR3 DNA reads as TGCGCCAGCAGCCTACCCGGGGGAAACACCGGGGAGCTGTTTTTT. Residues: CASSLPGGNTGELFF.

The genes are TRBV3-1 and TRBJ1-1; D is unresolved. The CDR3 runs 13 residues. Germline V lookup: CDR1 LGHDT, CDR2 YNNKEL (reference sequence). Trimming removed 0 bases at V and 7 bases at J, with 9 bases between. CDR3: CASSQETRVEAFF. The DNA of the CDR3 is TGTGCCAGCAGCCAAGAAACGAGGGTTGAAGCTTTCTTT.

J is TRBJ2-5 and V is TRBV6-6, with unresolved D. V was trimmed by 0 bases and J by 6 bases, leaving 5 bases between them. CDR3 length: 12 residues. The germline V gene encodes CDR1 MNHNY and CDR2 SVGAGI (reference sequence). This CDR3 reads CASSYSWQTQYF. The CDR3 DNA reads as TGTGCCAGCAGTTACTCTTGGCAGACCCAGTACTTC.

The sample holds a few counts of this clonotype. The chain has TRBV3-1 and TRBJ2-1; a weak D match, TRBD2 (6 bases). V gave up 1 base and J gave up 4 bases, with 11 bases separating them. CDR1 is LGHDT and CDR2 is YNNKEL in the germline V gene (reference sequence). The CDR3 spans 15 residues. DNA for the CDR3: TGTGCCAGCAGCCAAGGTAGCGGTTATTACAATGAGCAGTTCTTC. Translation gives CASSQGSGYYNEQFF.

The CDR3 here is CASSVLPQETQYF. CDR3 DNA: TGTGCCAGCAGCGTACTCCCCCAAGAGACCCAGTACTTC. The genes are TRBV9 and TRBJ2-5; D remains unclear. The CDR3 contains 13 residues. Germline lookup yields CDR1 SGDLS and CDR2 YYNGEE. Between the trimmed V and J ends, which lost 1 base and 1 base, there was a span of 5 bases.

This clonotype came up a few times. The CDR3 loop is CASSERWNQPQHF. The CDR3, as DNA: TGTGCCAGCAGTGAGCGATGGAATCAGCCCCAGCATTTT. V and J are TRBV2 and TRBJ1-5; D is ambiguous. The CDR3 has 13 residues. CDR1 SNHLY and CDR2 FYNNEI come from the germline V gene. Trimming cost V 3 bases and J 4 bases, with 7 bases left between them.